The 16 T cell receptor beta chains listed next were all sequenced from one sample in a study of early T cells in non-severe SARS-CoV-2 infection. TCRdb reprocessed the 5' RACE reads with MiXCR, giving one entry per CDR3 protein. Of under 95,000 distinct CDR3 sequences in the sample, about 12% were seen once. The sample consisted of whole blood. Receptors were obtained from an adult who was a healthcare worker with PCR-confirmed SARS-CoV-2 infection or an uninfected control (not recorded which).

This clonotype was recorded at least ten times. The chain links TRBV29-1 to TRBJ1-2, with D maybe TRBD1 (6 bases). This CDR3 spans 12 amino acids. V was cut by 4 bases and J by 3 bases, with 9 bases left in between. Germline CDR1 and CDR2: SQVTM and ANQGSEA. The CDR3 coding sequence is TGCAGCGTTGGTCACAGGGACTATGGCTACACCTTC. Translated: CSVGHRDYGYTF.

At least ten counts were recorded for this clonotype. This chain's CDR3 is CASSELTGPYEQYF. CDR3 sequence (DNA): TGTGCCAGCTCAGAGCTGACAGGGCCGTACGAGCAGTACTTC. This chain links TRBV18 with TRBJ2-7; 7 bases match TRBD1. CDR1 is KGHSH, CDR2 LQKENI, per germline. J was trimmed by 4 bases and V by 5 bases; bases with no gene match: 8. This CDR3 has 14 residues.

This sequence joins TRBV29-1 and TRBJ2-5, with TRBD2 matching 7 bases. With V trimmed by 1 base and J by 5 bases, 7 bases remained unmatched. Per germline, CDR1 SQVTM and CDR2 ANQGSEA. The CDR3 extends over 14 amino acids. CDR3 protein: CSVEARLATETQYF. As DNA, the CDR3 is TGCAGCGTTGAAGCACGACTAGCTACGGAGACCCAGTACTTC.

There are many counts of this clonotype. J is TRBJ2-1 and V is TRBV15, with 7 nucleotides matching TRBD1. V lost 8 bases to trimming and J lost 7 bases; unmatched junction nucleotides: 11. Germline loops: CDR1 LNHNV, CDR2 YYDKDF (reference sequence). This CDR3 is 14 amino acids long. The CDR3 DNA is TGTGCCACCCTCGGACAGGACCTTGGGAATGAGCAGTTCTTC. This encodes CATLGQDLGNEQFF. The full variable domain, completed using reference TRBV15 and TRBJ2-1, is DAMVIQNPRYQVTQFGKPVTLSCSQTLNHNVMYWYQQKSSQAPKLLFHYYDKDFNNEADTPDNFQSRRPNTSFCFLDIRSPGLGDTAMYLCATLGQDLGNEQFFGPGTRLTVL.

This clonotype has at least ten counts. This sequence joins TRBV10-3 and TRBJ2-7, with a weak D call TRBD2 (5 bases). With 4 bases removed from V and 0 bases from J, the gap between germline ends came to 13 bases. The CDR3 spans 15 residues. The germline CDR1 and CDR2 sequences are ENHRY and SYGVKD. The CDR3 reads CAISGSSGFSYEQYF. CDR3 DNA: TGTGCCATCAGTGGTTCGTCGGGGTTCTCCTACGAGCAGTACTTC.

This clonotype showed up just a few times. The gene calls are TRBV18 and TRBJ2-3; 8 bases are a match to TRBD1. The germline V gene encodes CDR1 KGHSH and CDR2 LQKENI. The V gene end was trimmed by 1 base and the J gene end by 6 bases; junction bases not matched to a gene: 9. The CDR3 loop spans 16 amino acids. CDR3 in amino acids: CASSPQVGQASDTQYF. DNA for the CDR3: TGTGCCAGCTCACCACAAGTGGGACAGGCCTCCGATACGCAGTATTTT.

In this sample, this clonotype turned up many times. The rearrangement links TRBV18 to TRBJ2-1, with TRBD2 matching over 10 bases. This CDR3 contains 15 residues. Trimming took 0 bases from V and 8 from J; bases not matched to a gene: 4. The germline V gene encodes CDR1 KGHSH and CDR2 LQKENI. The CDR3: CASSPPLAGEDEQFF. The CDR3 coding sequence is TGTGCCAGCTCACCACCCCTAGCGGGAGAAGATGAGCAGTTCTTC.

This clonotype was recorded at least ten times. This CDR3 is CASGLGRANTGELFF. In nucleotides, the CDR3 is TGTGCTAGTGGTTTGGGGAGGGCGAACACCGGGGAGCTGTTTTTT. The chain uses TRBV12-5 and TRBJ2-2; the D gene is possibly TRBD2 (6 bases). The CDR3 is made up of 15 amino acids. The ends were cut back, 1 base at V and 0 bases at J, with 6 bases in the middle. The V gene's germline CDR1 is LGHNT and CDR2 FRNRAP.

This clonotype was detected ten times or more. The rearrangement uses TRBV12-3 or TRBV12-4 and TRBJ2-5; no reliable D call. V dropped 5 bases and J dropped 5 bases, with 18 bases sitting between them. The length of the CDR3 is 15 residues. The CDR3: CASSRVGINSETQYF. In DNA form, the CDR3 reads TGTGCCAGCAGTCGCGTAGGGATTAACAGCGAGACCCAGTACTTC.

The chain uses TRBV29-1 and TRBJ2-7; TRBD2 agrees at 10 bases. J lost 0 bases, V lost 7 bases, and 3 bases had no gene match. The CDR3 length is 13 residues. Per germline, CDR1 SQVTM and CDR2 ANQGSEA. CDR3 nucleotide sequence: TGCAGCGGTGTAGCGGGAGGCTCCTACGAGCAGTACTTC. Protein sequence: CSGVAGGSYEQYF.

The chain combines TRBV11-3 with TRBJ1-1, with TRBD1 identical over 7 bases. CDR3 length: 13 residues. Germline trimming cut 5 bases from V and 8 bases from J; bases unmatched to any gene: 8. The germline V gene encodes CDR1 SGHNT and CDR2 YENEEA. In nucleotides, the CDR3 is TGTGCCAGCAGCCCCGGGAGGGGGCGCGAAGCTTTCTTT. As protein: CASSPGRGREAFF.

Here the CDR3 reads CAWSTGTGGQTQYF. CDR3 DNA sequence: TGTGCCTGGAGTACTGGGACAGGGGGGCAGACCCAGTACTTC. The J gene is TRBJ2-5, the V gene TRBV30; 11 positions match TRBD1. CDR1 GTSNPN and CDR2 SVGIG come from the germline V gene (reference sequence). V lost 2 bases and J lost 6; bases outside the gene matches: 5. This CDR3 has 14 residues.

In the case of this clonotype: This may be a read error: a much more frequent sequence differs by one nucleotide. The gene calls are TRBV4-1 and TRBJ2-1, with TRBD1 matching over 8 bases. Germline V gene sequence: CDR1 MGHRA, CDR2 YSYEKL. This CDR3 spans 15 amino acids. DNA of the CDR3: TGCGCCAGCAGCCTCCGGGACAGGCCATACAATGAGCGGTTCTTC. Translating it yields CASSLRDRPYNERFF.

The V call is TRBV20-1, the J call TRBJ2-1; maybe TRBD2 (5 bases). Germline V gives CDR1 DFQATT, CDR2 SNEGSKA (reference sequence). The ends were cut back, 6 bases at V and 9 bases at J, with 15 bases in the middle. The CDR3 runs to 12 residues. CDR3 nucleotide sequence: TGCAGTGCCCCCGGGAAAGGGATTGAGCAGTTCTTC. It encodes CSAPGKGIEQFF.

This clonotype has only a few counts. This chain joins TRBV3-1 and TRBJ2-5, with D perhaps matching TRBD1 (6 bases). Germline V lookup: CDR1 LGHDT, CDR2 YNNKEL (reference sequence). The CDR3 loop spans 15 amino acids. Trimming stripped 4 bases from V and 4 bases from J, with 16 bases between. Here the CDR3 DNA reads TGTGCCAGCAGCCTTCTCCCAGGGGCCGGAGAGACCCAGTACTTC. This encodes CASSLLPGAGETQYF.

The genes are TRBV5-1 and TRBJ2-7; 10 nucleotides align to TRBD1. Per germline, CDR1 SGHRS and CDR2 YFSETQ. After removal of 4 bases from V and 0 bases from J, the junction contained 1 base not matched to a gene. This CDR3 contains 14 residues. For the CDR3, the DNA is TGCGCCAGCAGCGGACAGGGGGGCTCCTACGAGCAGTACTTC. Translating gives CASSGQGGSYEQYF.